Reported below is one T cell receptor beta chain. This table comes from immunoSEQ multiplex PCR, and its TCRdb copy is limited to in-frame clones, with some not included. There are about 130,000 clones in the sample; around 83% occur only once, and 15% to 20% lies in the top ten. The data belong to a study of blood T cell repertoires in COVID-19. Everyone who took part was about 18 to 90 years old, and they came from 20 to 25 US areas. The specimen sequenced was PBMCs or T cells enriched from blood (not recorded which). The receptor was derived from a man aged 25-40 years who had recovered from COVID-19.

The CDR3 nucleotides are TGTGCCAGCAGTGATGAAAGAGGAACAGGGAAGGATATGCCCCTCCACTTT. The encoded protein is CASSDERGTGKDMPLHF. The rearrangement links TRBV2 to TRBJ1-6; possibly TRBD1 for D (6 bases). The CDR3 has 17 residues. Germline V CDR1 and CDR2: SNHLY, FYNNEI. With 3 bases removed from V and 13 bases from J, the gap between germline ends came to 25 bases.